Listed here is a single T cell receptor beta chain. The antigen this receptor binds is unknown. Base qualities are not recorded, but no much larger clone differs from it by a single base. The donors were healthy, HIV-negative adults with no recently reported acute infections or vaccinations. Every donor was a Caucasian adult living in Nashville, Tennessee, USA. Magnetic negative selection was used to enrich CD4+ T cells, after which naive cells were positively selected on CD45RA and the negative fraction became the memory subset. Blood was obtained by leukapheresis, after which PBMCs were separated by Ficoll-Histopaque density gradient centrifugation and cryopreserved in liquid nitrogen vapor phase. Purity and quantity of every magnetically sorted T cell population were checked by analytical flow cytometry. Each sorted fraction had its genomic DNA isolated and then quantified by UV absorbance on a Nanodrop 2000c.

This sample stems from a study of shared clonotypes between healthy human individuals (dated by TCRdb to the early 2020s). About the full investigation: A couple of women and three men aged 18 to 49 years were included in the cohort. For each donor, three plates each were used for CD4 naive and CD4 memory, two plates were used for CD8 naive, and one plate was used for CD8 memory. The study deeply sequenced blood TCR repertoires of about 5 healthy adults to estimate repertoire size and the extent of clonotype sharing between individuals. To increase sequencing depth and limit assay-specific biases, different laboratories used diverse techniques to prepare libraries and sequence TCR repertoires. Each donor's leukapheresis produced roughly between roughly 0.94 and 9.5 billion PBMCs.

Using the deep immunoSEQ assay, TCR CDR3 regions were amplified from genomic DNA by multiplex PCR. Extracted genomic DNA from each cell subset was spread evenly across all wells of several immunoSEQ 96-well plates, with each plate serving as a replicate. For sorted subsets, each replicate PCR was loaded with approximately 200 ng genomic DNA, equivalent to 25,000 to 35,000 T cell genomes. Purified libraries were quantified with a Qubit 3.0 fluorometer, sized on a Bioanalyzer 2100, and re-quantified with the KAPA Library Quantification kit. Every immunoSEQ 96-well plate was sequenced on a dedicated single-read 150-cycle Illumina NextSeq 550 flow cell. The study's processing was this. Because only junctional sequences without quality scores were contained in the immunoSEQ output, filtering matching that applied to full-length reads could not be performed. To assign V/J genes and CDR3, sequences were annotated using PyIR, a Python wrapper for IgBLAST v1.9, with IMGT germline references. Reads were removed for weak V/J assignments (E-value above 1e-6), missing CDR3, stop codons, out-of-frame junctions, or ambiguous translated residues. V3J clonotypes were defined as sequences sharing an identical inferred V gene, J gene, and CDR3 amino acid sequence. Percentage overlap between repertoires was calculated by dividing the number of shared unique clonotypes by the size of the smaller repertoire. RTK rarefaction, the Chao1 estimator, and Recon v2.1 estimates of unobserved clonotypes were used to assess repertoire richness. OLGA was used to compute generation probabilities for all TCRbeta clonotypes that the gDNA method yielded from a handful of donors. Held by TCRdb, this immuneACCESS table contains in-frame sequences only and omits some clones. Under half of the omission traces to an unresolved V gene where checked; the cause of the rest is unknown. V and J calls and clone size are those listed in that table; D and trimming were worked out from the DNA. The sample table shows 2 million to 3 million clones, and 90% to 95% are seen once. The ten largest make up around 0.4% of the sample.

The research as a whole found: Naive subsets generally had larger estimated clonotype richness than memory subsets did. The small number of donors limited the genetic and exposure-history diversity represented. Even with the large sequencing depth, rarefaction of the sorted-subset datasets indicated that sequencing was incomplete. Sampling was limited to blood, and TCR repertoires in tissue likely differ from TCR repertoires in blood. Clonotypes shared by all four sorted-subset donors showed higher generation probabilities than non-shared clonotypes. Pairwise subsampling led to the expectation that sequencing depth would affect the degree of clonotype sharing among donors. Sharing across several donors was observed for 4.5% to 6.5% of naive CD4, less than 4% of naive CD8, about 2.3% of memory CD4, and around 0.4% of memory CD8 clonotypes.

V loses 6 bases, J loses 2 bases, and the germline ends lie 8 bases apart. The germline V gene specifies MGHDK as CDR1 and SYGVNS as CDR2. The CDR3 covers 13 residues, taking in both the cysteine and the phenylalanine. Only the CDR3 part of the read is kept: 39 bases, read in frame from the first base. The sequence was obtained from a man younger than 35 in good health. Some clones in this sample may be carry-over from other donors' samples. The source material was naive CD4+ T cells from PBMCs. In the paper's terms, the cell subset or site label means: CD45RA+ positively selected. The chain is encoded by TRBV25-1 joined to TRBJ1-3; confidence is insufficient to name the D gene. The bases are TGTGCCAGCAGAGAGGCGCCTGGAAACACCATATATTTT. It translates as CASREAPGNTIYF. Supplemented by the reference TRBV25-1 and TRBJ1-3 proteins around the CDR3, the complete variable domain is EADIYQTPRYLVIGTGKKITLECSQTMGHDKMYWYQQDPGMELHLIHYSYGVNSTEKGDLSSESTVSRIRTEHFPLTLESARPSHTSQYLCASREAPGNTIYFGEGSWLTVV.